This is a list of T cell receptor beta chains from one sample in a study of T cell responses to AZD1222 COVID-19 vaccine. The table came from immunoSEQ multiplex PCR; TCRdb's copy has only in-frame clones and leaves some out. The sample lists 150,000 to 200,000 clones; roughly 87% were seen once. Specimen: peripheral blood, collected on day 0 of AZD1222 vaccination. The receptors originated from an adult in good health. CDR3s include the opening cysteine and the closing phenylalanine or tryptophan. A D gene is named only where the DNA matches it firmly.

j_gene,v_gene,d_gene,CDR3nt,CDR3aa
TRBJ2-7,TRBV28,-,TGTGCCAGCGTTAGAAGCACGTACGAGCAGTACTTC,CASVRSTYEQYF
TRBJ2-1,TRBV5-1,-,TGCGCCACCGCGACCGGGACTTCCTACAATGAGCAGTTCTTC,CATATGTSYNEQFF
TRBJ2-1,TRBV7-3,TRBD2,TGTGCCAGCAGCTTTACTAGCGGGAGTTACGATGAGCAGTTCTTC,CASSFTSGSYDEQFF
TRBJ2-7,TRBV28,-,TGTGCCAGCAGTGTTCCGGGACGCAACTACGAGCAGTACTTC,CASSVPGRNYEQYF
TRBJ1-1,TRBV27,-,TGTGCCAGCAGCTATGGACACCCAGGGGCTGAAGCTTTCTTT,CASSYGHPGAEAFF
TRBJ1-2,TRBV12-3/TRBV12-4,-,TGTGCCAGCAGCATAAGGGGGTTGGATGGCTACACCTTC,CASSIRGLDGYTF
TRBJ2-4,TRBV7-9,-,TGTGCCAGCAGCTCACGAAGAGGACCTCTAGGAAACATTCAGTACTTC,CASSSRRGPLGNIQYF
TRBJ1-2,TRBV12-3/TRBV12-4,-,TGTGCCAGCAGTTGGCCGGGGACGAGTGGCTACACCTTC,CASSWPGTSGYTF
TRBJ1-1,TRBV6-6,-,TGTGCCAGCAGTTACTCCCCGATGAAGGGTAACACTGAAGCTTTCTTT,CASSYSPMKGNTEAFF
TRBJ1-1,TRBV5-8,-,TGTGCCAGCAGCCAAGGACCGAACACTGAAGCTTTCTTT,CASSQGPNTEAFF
TRBJ2-7,TRBV5-4,TRBD2,TGTGCCAGCAGCCAATTGGGTCTTGGGACTAGGGGGTACGAGCAGTACTTC,CASSQLGLGTRGYEQYF
TRBJ1-2,TRBV5-8,-,TGTGCCAGCAGCTTGGGACCCGGGTCGGAAGCTCCCTATGGCTACACCTTC,CASSLGPGSEAPYGYTF
TRBJ1-3,TRBV3-1/TRBV3-2,-,TGTGCCAGCAGTCTGGGGGCGTGGGGAAACACCATATATTTT,CASSLGAWGNTIYF
TRBJ2-7,TRBV10-3,TRBD2,TGTGCCATCAGTGAGACGAATAGCGGGAGTGACGAGCAGTACTTC,CAISETNSGSDEQYF
TRBJ2-7,TRBV7-5,-,TGTGTCCAGGAGGTCGAGCAGTACTTC,CVQEVEQYF
TRBJ2-7,TRBV19,-,TGTGCCAGTAGTCCACGCGGTCGTGGGCAAAGCTCCTACGAGCAGTACTTC,CASSPRGRGQSSYEQYF
TRBJ1-2,TRBV6-5,-,TGTGCCAGCAGAGGAGTCCTATGGACTGGCTACACCTTC,CASRGVLWTGYTF
TRBJ1-5,TRBV19,TRBD1,TGTGCCAGTAGTATTGTGACAGGGGGAAATCAGCCCCAGCATTTT,CASSIVTGGNQPQHF
TRBJ1-1,TRBV6-5,-,TGTGCCAGCAGGGCCCCCGGGGGAACTGAAGCTTTCTTT,CASRAPGGTEAFF
TRBJ1-2,TRBV29-1,-,TGCAGCGTTGAAACGGCCTTTCAAGGGGGCTACACCTTC,CSVETAFQGGYTF
TRBJ2-7,TRBV19,-,TGTGCCAGTAGTATATCGGAGAACTCCTACGAGCAGTACTTC,CASSISENSYEQYF
TRBJ1-2,TRBV5-6,-,TGTGCCAACAGCTTGATAGGGGAGCATGGCTACACCTTC,CANSLIGEHGYTF
TRBJ2-1,TRBV5-1,TRBD2,TGCGCCAGCAGCCGAACTAGCGGGAGATCGAATGAGCAGTTCTTC,CASSRTSGRSNEQFF
TRBJ2-4,TRBV3-1/TRBV3-2,-,TGTGCCAGCAGCCAAGTATGGGGGTCTCTAGCCAAAAACATTCAGTACTTC,CASSQVWGSLAKNIQYF
TRBJ2-1,TRBV19,TRBD2,TGTGCCGCTGGGGTAGCGGGAGGGCCACGGGAGCTTGAGCAGTTCTTC,CAAGVAGGPRELEQFF
TRBJ1-1,TRBV19,-,TGTGCCAGCTCCGGGACCTTTACTGAAGCTTTCTTT,CASSGTFTEAFF
TRBJ1-2,TRBV19,TRBD1,TGTGCCAGTAGTCCGAGGGACAGGCGATACGGGAACTATGGCTACACCTTC,CASSPRDRRYGNYGYTF
TRBJ2-7,TRBV5-4,TRBD2,TGTGCCAGCAGCTTGGCGGGAGGGGACGAGCAGTACTTC,CASSLAGGDEQYF
TRBJ1-2,TRBV6-5,TRBD1,TGTGCCAGCTGGGGCAGGGGGCGCGGTCCTGGCTACACCTTC,CASWGRGRGPGYTF